This T cell receptor beta chain was obtained from a study of Graves' ophthalmopathy and Graves' hyperthyroidism. Each diagnosis was determined on the basis of clinical symptoms, serum thyroxine, TRAb, thyroid ultrasound and orbital computed tomography. There are many counts of this clonotype. Its antigen remains unknown. CDR1 SQVTM and CDR2 ANQGSEA come from the germline V gene. The CDR3 is made up of 13 amino acids. The V segment lost 6 bases and the J segment 4 bases; nucleotides outside the gene matches: 4. Findings and limits, study-wide: Also, most clonotypes expanded in the thyroid above 0.001 frequency appeared in blood. The model's ophthalmopathy progression predictions had roughly 69% sensitivity and approximately 72% specificity.

RNA transcripts provided the template for amplifying TCR beta CDR3 regions. HTBI-primed first-round RT-PCR preceded second-round multiplex PCR. From the multiplex PCR reads, TCRdb called clonotypes with MiXCR, one entry per CDR3 protein. Here the sample spans 660,000 or so distinct CDR3 sequences, under 50% being singletons. The sequenced material came from peripheral blood. The chain links TRBV29-1 to TRBJ2-3; 10 bases are shared with TRBD1. The origin of this receptor is an adult man with Graves' ophthalmopathy. CDR3 DNA: TGCAGCGTAGACAGGGGGCAGGCAGATACGCAGTATTTT. This codes for CSVDRGQADTQYF.